The rows below give T cell receptor beta chains drawn from one sample of a study of breast tumors, draining lymph nodes, adjacent tissues. One entry per CDR3 protein results from TCRdb running MiXCR on the multiplex PCR reads. The table records 200,000 to 300,000 distinct CDR3 sequences, about 30% of them present only once. Material: axillary lymph node tissue. The receptors originated from a female donor with breast cancer. Some clones in this sample may be carry-over from other donors' samples. CDR3s include the opening cysteine and the closing phenylalanine or tryptophan.

V | CDR3
TRBV5-6 | CASSLYRSGTKNQPQHF
TRBV6-2/TRBV6-3 | CASTPPLKGLAGVSGTQYF
TRBV5-6 | CASSLGVYGYTF
TRBV5-8 | CASSSIAGPSYEQYF
TRBV20-1 | CSARGQPGNTIYF
TRBV6-6 | CASRPGTPGNEQFF
TRBV9 | CASSVEAGAETQYF
TRBV20-1 | CSASGGFETQYF
TRBV7-2 | CASSIGGASIGTQYF
TRBV6-1 | CASAPASSQPQHF
TRBV7-2 | CASPGTGQVADTQYF
TRBV18 | CASSPRAYGYTF
TRBV6-2/TRBV6-3 | CASRYRGGETQYF
TRBV10-3 | CAVTRDSGDTQYF
TRBV3-1 | CASSQRTPAGNTIYF
TRBV11-3 | CASSLDPPAGEIFRLGDTQYF
TRBV7-3 | CASSYQGAGTGELFF
TRBV5-8 | CAASVASANVERYF
TRBV2 | CASSKSANGYGYTF
TRBV7-2 | CASSSEGVRENIQYF
TRBV20-1 | CSARPPLAGGGYNEQFF
TRBV19 | CASSTGVVNEQFF
TRBV9 | CASSVLGGYGGRAQETQYF